One and the same sample provided the 14 T cell receptor beta chains below, sequenced in a study of T cell responses to AZD1222 COVID-19 vaccine. Profiling relied on immunoSEQ multiplex PCR, and the TCRdb table lists in-frame clones only, not all of them. The sample contains about 100,000 clones, about nine tenths of which appear only once. This sample comprised peripheral blood, obtained on day 0 of AZD1222 vaccination. The origin of the receptors is an adult in good health.

V gene TRBV3-1 (or the pseudogene TRBV3-2) combines with J gene TRBJ1-3; D gene unclear. The germline gives CDR1 LGHDT, CDR2 YNNKEL (reference sequence). V dropped 5 bases and J dropped 1 base, with 6 bases sitting between them. The CDR3 contains 13 residues. The CDR3 region is CASSLLSGNTIYF. For the CDR3, the DNA is TGTGCCAGCAGCTTATTATCTGGAAACACCATATATTTT.

The rearrangement links TRBV3-1 (or the pseudogene TRBV3-2) to TRBJ1-6; no firm D call. CDR1 LGHDT and CDR2 YNNKEL come from the germline V gene (reference sequence). The CDR3 has 13 residues. With 3 bases removed from V and 8 bases from J, the gap between germline ends came to 8 bases. The chain's CDR3 is CASSQESYSPLHF. CDR3 nucleotides: TGTGCCAGCAGCCAGGAAAGCTATTCACCCCTCCACTTT.

The gene calls are TRBV6-5 and TRBJ2-3; no definite D call. Between the trimmed V and J ends, which lost 4 bases and 4 bases, there was a span of 6 bases. CDR3 length: 12 residues. The germline gives CDR1 MNHEY, CDR2 SVGAGI. The CDR3 sequence is CASSSPPDTQYF. CDR3 coding DNA: TGTGCCAGCAGTTCCCCCCCAGATACGCAGTATTTT.

V gene TRBV2 combines with J gene TRBJ2-2; D may match TRBD1 or TRBD2 (5 bases each). Germline CDR1 is SNHLY and CDR2 is FYNNEI. The CDR3 is 14 residues long. V was cut by 5 bases and J by 6 bases, with 13 bases left in between. CDR3 amino acids: CASSKTGTPGELFF. The CDR3 nucleotides read TGTGCCAGCAGTAAAACCGGGACCCCCGGGGAGCTGTTTTTT.

The chain uses TRBV2 and TRBJ2-7; D remains ambiguous. CDR3 length equals 13 residues. V lost 6 bases and J 4 bases, leaving 13 bases between the germline ends. CDR1 is SNHLY and CDR2 is FYNNEI in the germline V gene. The CDR3 DNA reads as TGTGCCAGCAGCGGACGCTACCGGTACGAGCAGTACTTC. It codes for CASSGRYRYEQYF.

V is TRBV11-2 and J is TRBJ1-1; D ambiguous. V dropped 1 base and J dropped 4 bases, with 7 bases sitting between them. The CDR3 sequence is 13 residues long. Germline V CDR1 and CDR2: SGHAT, FQNNGV. CDR3 region: CASSLGEGTEAFF. The CDR3 DNA follows: TGTGCCAGCAGCTTAGGAGAGGGCACTGAAGCTTTCTTT.

The rearrangement uses TRBV27 and TRBJ1-1; tentative D call: TRBD1 (6 bases). The CDR3 covers 14 residues. Per the germline V gene, CDR1 is MNHEY and CDR2 is SMNVEV (reference sequence). V was pared by 0 bases and J by 7 bases, with 12 bases between. Here the CDR3 reads CASSLSPGASEAFF. The DNA for the CDR3 is TGTGCCAGCAGTTTATCCCCGGGGGCGAGTGAAGCTTTCTTT.

Comments on this clone: The identical CDR3 is also encoded by other nucleotide sequences in the sample. The rearrangement uses TRBV19 and TRBJ1-4, with TRBD1 identical over 7 bases. This CDR3 contains 14 residues. V trimming: 3 bases; J trimming: 4 bases; junction bases outside the gene matches: 2. Germline lookup yields CDR1 LNHDA and CDR2 SQIVND (reference sequence). In nucleotides, the CDR3 is TGTGCCAGTAGTATCCGACAGGGTAATGAAAAACTGTTTTTT. This sequence encodes CASSIRQGNEKLFF.

This chain uses TRBV4-1 with TRBJ2-7; D is unclear. Germline V gives CDR1 MGHRA, CDR2 YSYEKL. The CDR3 covers 17 residues. V lost 1 base and J 0 bases, leaving 16 bases between the germline ends. This CDR3 is CASSQATDEYFSYEQYF. The DNA for the CDR3 is TGCGCCAGCAGCCAAGCCACGGACGAATACTTCTCCTACGAGCAGTACTTC.

The CDR3 bases are TGTGCCAGCAGACCCCGGGGGGCTGTTAGCTACACCTTC. Encoded protein: CASRPRGAVSYTF. J is TRBJ1-2 and V is TRBV5-8, with D perhaps TRBD1 (6 bases). This CDR3 has 13 amino acids. V shed 5 bases and J shed 9 bases, with 17 bases lying between them. Germline loops: CDR1 SGHTS, CDR2 YDEGEE.

The genes are TRBV15 and TRBJ1-1, with D possibly TRBD1 on 6 matching bases. Germline values: CDR1 LNHNV, CDR2 YYDKDF (reference sequence). This CDR3 is 13 amino acids long. The ends were cut back, 1 base at V and 7 bases at J, with 10 bases in the middle. In DNA form, the CDR3 reads TGTGCCACCAGCAGAGGCGGAGGGGGTGAAGCTTTCTTT. Translation: CATSRGGGGEAFF.

This clone was seen just once. The CDR3 loop is CASSLDRQGYEQYF. In nucleotides, the CDR3 is TGTGCCAGCAGCTTAGATCGGCAGGGCTACGAGCAGTACTTC. The chain has TRBV11-2 and TRBJ2-7; D perhaps matches TRBD1 (5 bases). This CDR3 spans 14 amino acids. The germline V and J ends were trimmed by 0 bases and 3 bases, with 9 bases remaining between them. Germline CDR1 and CDR2: SGHAT and FQNNGV.

This chain joins TRBV2 and TRBJ2-6; tentatively, D is TRBD1 (6 bases). This CDR3 is 14 amino acids long. The V and J ends lost 10 bases and 0 bases respectively, with 10 bases between them. Germline loops: CDR1 SNHLY, CDR2 FYNNEI. CDR3 protein: CATGQSSGANVLTF. CDR3 sequence (DNA): TGTGCCACCGGACAGAGCTCTGGGGCCAACGTCCTGACTTTC.

This chain connects TRBV4-1 to TRBJ2-5, with 8 bases lining up with TRBD2. The V gene's germline CDR1 is MGHRA and CDR2 YSYEKL. The junction had 15 bases not matched to a gene; V was cut back by 2 bases and J by 4 bases. The CDR3 consists of 18 residues. The CDR3 DNA is TGCGCCAGCAGCCAAAAAAGGCCCCGCGGGGGGCAGGGAGAGACCCAGTACTTC. Encoded protein: CASSQKRPRGGQGETQYF.